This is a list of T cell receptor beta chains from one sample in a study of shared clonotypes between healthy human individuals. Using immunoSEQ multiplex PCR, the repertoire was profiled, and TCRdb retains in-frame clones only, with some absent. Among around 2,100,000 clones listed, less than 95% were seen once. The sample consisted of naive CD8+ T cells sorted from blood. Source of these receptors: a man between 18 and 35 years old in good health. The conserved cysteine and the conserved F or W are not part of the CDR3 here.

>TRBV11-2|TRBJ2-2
ASSLGASTGRNGELF
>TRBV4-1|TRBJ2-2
ASSPDRTTGSTGELF
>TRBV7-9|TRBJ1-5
ASSLDGQPQH
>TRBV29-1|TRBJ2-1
SVEHGMQF
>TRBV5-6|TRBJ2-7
ASSFEGLEQY
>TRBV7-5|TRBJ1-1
ARSHDTEAF
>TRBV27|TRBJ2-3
ASTTYQDMSADTQY
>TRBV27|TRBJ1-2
ASSFNFFGQGTGGYT
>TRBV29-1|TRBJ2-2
SAFFANTGELF
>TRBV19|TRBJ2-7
ASGGAGGYEQY
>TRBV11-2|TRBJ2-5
ASSLAGPEETQY
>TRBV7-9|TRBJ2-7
ASSLGGSGGMDEQY
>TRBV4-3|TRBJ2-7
ASSPYRGYEQY
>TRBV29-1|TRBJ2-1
SVLPGQGPSYNEQF
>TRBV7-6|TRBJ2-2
ASSLEGSGELF
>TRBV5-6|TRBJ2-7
ASSLSDSSYEQY
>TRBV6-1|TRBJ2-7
ASSESMKYEQY
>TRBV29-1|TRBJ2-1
SVFPGAYEQF
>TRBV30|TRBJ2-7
AWSDPPGGREQY
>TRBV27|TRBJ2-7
ASSLLQGYEQY
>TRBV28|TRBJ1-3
ASSRTGGSGNTIY
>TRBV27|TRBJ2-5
ASSVGLAKETQY
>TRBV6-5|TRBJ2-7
ASSSGPSEQYEQY
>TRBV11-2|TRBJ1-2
ASSLEAGVTNYGYT
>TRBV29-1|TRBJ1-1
SVATGGNTEAF
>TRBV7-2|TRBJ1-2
ASSALTQNYGYT
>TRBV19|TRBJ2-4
ASSIIAKNIQY
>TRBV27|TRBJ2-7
ASGSGGVTYEQY
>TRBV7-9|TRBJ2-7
ASSQVGLAGGYEQY
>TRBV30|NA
AWSREGGSYEQY
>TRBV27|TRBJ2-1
ASSFLGSGGLYNEQF
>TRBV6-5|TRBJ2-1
ASSYVDRGNEQF
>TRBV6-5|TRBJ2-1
ASSYSGEANEQF
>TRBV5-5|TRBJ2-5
ASSADRVDPWETQY
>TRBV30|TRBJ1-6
AWSTGGADNSPLH
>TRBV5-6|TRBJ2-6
ASSFWDRVLSGANVLT
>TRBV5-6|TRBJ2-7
ASSHSGRDYEQY
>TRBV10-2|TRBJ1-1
ASSDDNVPNTEAF
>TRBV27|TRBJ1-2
ASSLGAEAGGYT
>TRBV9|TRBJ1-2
ASGTDPNYGYT
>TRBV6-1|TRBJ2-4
ASSLAPIQY
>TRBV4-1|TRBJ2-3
ASSQGGISTDTQY
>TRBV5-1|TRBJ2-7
ASSLGLYEQY
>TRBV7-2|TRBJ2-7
ASAVLSTYEQY
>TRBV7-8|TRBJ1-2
ASSLDLPPSNYGYT